This T cell receptor beta chain comes out of a study of T cell changes during pregnancy in multiple sclerosis. V was pared by 8 bases and J by 3 bases, with 17 bases between. The CDR3 has 14 residues. The germline V gene encodes CDR1 SGHVS and CDR2 FQNEAQ. The table came from immunoSEQ multiplex PCR; TCRdb's copy has only in-frame clones and leaves some out. The sample contains about 130,000 clones, roughly 95% of which appear only once. The sequence was obtained from a female donor with multiple sclerosis, enrolled in a pregnancy study. Sequencing was performed on peripheral blood, taken after pregnancy. The chain joins TRBV7-8 to TRBJ2-7; a weak D match, TRBD1 (5 bases). The CDR3: CASVGRGSFYEQYF. The CDR3 DNA follows: TGTGCCAGCGTGGGGCGTGGCTCCTTCTACGAGCAGTACTTC.